This T cell receptor beta chain was identified during a study of blood T cell repertoires in COVID-19. Study as a whole: Acute-phase and convalescent COVID-19 samples originated in the United States, Italy and Spain. Sources were T cells, B-cell-depleted T cells, or PBMCs; the material itself was cDNA or gDNA.

The V end lost 11 bases, the J end lost 0 bases, and 10 bases lay between the germline ends. This CDR3 comprises 13 residues. In the authors' workflow: How many nucleated cells were present was estimated from reference gene primer amplification. This table comes from immunoSEQ multiplex PCR, and its TCRdb copy is limited to in-frame clones, with some not included. That table gives V, J and clone size, and the DNA gave D and trimming. The sample has around 620,000 clones; approximately 90% are singletons. The source material was peripheral blood. The rearrangement links TRBV12-3 or TRBV12-4 to TRBJ2-2, with D possibly TRBD1 on 5 matching bases. This TCR derives from a woman aged 18 to 35 with acute or convalescent COVID-19. In DNA, the CDR3 is TGTGCCGGACAAAACGCGAACACCGGGGAGCTGTTTTTT. The encoded protein is CAGQNANTGELFF.